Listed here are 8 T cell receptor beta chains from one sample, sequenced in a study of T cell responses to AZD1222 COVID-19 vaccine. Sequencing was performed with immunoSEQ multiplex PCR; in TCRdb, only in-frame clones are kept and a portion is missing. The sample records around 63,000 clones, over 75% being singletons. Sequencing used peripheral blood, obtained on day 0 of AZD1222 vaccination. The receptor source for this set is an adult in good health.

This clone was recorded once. Written as DNA, the CDR3 is TGTGCCAGCAGCTTAGATTTCTTACAAACTGAAGCTTTCTTT. Its translation is CASSLDFLQTEAFF. The chain is built from TRBV7-2 and TRBJ1-1; D gene unclear. This CDR3 has 14 residues. The germline gives CDR1 SGHTA, CDR2 FQGNSA. V shed 1 base and J shed 5 bases, with 11 bases lying between them.

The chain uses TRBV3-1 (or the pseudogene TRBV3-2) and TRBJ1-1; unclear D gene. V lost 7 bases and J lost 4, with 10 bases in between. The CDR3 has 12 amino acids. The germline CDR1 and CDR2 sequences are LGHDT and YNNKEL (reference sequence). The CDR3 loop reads CASKRVGTEAFF. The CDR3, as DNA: TGTGCCAGCAAGAGGGTGGGCACTGAAGCTTTCTTT.

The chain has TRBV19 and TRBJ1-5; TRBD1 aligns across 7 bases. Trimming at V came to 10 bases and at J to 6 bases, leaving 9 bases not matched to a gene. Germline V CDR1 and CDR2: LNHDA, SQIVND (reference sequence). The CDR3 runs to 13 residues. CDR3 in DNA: TGTGCCACCACCCGGACAGGAGGTCAGCCCCAGCATTTT. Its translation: CATTRTGGQPQHF. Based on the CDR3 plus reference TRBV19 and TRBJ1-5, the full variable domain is DGGITQSPKYLFRKEGQNVTLSCEQNLNHDAMYWYRQDPGQGLRLIYYSQIVNDFQKGDIAEGYSVSREKKESFPLTVTSAQKNPTAFYLCATTRTGGQPQHFGDGTRLSIL.

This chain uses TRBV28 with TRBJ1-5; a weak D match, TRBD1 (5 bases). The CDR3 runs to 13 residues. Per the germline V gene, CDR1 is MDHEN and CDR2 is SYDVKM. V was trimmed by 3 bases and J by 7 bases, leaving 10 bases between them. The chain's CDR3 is CASSFEGYQPQHF. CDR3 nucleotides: TGTGCCAGCAGTTTCGAGGGGTACCAGCCCCAGCATTTT. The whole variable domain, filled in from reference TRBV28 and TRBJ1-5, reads DVKVTQSSRYLVKRTGEKVFLECVQDMDHENMFWYRQDPGLGLRLIYFSYDVKMKEKGDIPEGYSVSREKKERFSLILESASTNQTSMYLCASSFEGYQPQHFGDGTRLSIL.

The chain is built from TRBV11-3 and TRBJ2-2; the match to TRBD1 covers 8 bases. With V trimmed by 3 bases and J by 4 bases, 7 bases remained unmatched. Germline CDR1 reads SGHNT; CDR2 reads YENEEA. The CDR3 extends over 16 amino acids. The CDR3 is CASSLGTGLGTGELFF. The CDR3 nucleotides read TGTGCCAGCAGCTTGGGGACAGGATTGGGCACCGGGGAGCTGTTTTTT. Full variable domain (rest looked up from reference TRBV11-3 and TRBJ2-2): EAGVVQSPRYKIIEKKQPVAFWCNPISGHNTLYWYLQNLGQGPELLIRYENEEAVDDSQLPKDRFSAERLKGVDSTLKIQPAELGDSAVYLCASSLGTGLGTGELFFGEGSRLTVL.

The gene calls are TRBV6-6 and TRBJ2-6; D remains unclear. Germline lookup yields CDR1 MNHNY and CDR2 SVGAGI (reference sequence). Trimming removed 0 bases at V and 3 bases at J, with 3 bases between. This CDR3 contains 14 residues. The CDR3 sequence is CASSYSFGANVLTF. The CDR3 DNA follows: TGTGCCAGCAGTTACTCGTTTGGGGCCAACGTCCTGACTTTC.

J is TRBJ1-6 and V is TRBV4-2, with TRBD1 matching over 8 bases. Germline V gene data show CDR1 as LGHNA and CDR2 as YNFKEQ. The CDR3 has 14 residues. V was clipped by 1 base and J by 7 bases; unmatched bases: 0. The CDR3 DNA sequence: TGTGCCAGCAGCCAAGGACAGGGGAATTCACCCCTCCACTTT. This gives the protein CASSQGQGNSPLHF.

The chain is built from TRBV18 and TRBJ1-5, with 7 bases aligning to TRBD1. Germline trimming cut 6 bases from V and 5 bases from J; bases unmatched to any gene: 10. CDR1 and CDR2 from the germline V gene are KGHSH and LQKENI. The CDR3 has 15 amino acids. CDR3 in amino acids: CASSREEGADQPQHF. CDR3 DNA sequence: TGTGCCAGCTCCCGAGAGGAGGGGGCCGATCAGCCCCAGCATTTT.